Listed here are 18 T cell receptor beta chains from one sample, sequenced in a study of T-cell memory formation after mild COVID-19. MiXCR, run by TCRdb on the 5' RACE reads, gives a single entry per CDR3 protein. The sample yields 450,000 to 650,000 distinct CDR3 sequences, around 17% seen once. Sequenced sample: PBMCs or a T cell subset sorted from them (not recorded which). The receptors were sampled from an adult woman who had mild COVID-19 (a few samples of this study predate the infection). Cell type and time point are not known.

Only a few counts were recorded for this clonotype. The rearrangement uses TRBV27 and TRBJ2-5; 7 positions match TRBD1. Per germline, CDR1 MNHEY and CDR2 SMNVEV (reference sequence). After removal of 5 bases from V and 2 bases from J, the junction contained 17 bases not matched to a gene. The CDR3 has 18 residues. This CDR3 reads CASSLVNPPTGRQETQYF. DNA for the CDR3: TGTGCCAGCAGTCTAGTAAACCCCCCGACAGGGCGGCAAGAGACCCAGTACTTC.

The rearrangement joins TRBV30 to TRBJ2-7; 9 nucleotides line up with TRBD1. The CDR3 extends over 15 amino acids. Germline CDR1 GTSNPN, CDR2 SVGIG (reference sequence). V was clipped by 1 base and J by 3 bases; unmatched bases: 7. The CDR3 nucleotides read TGTGCCTGGAGTGCCCCCGGGACAGGGCTCTACGAGCAGTACTTC. Translated, it gives CAWSAPGTGLYEQYF.

This rearrangement joins TRBV10-3 to TRBJ2-5, with unresolved D. The V end lost 10 bases, the J end lost 5 bases, and 14 bases lay between the germline ends. The CDR3 sequence is 12 residues long. Germline CDR1 reads ENHRY; CDR2 reads SYGVKD. The CDR3, as DNA: TGTGCCAGCGCCCACCTAGGGGAGACCCAGTACTTC. Its translation is CASAHLGETQYF.

This clonotype was counted only a few times. The rearrangement joins TRBV5-1 to TRBJ2-3; TRBD1 agrees at 10 bases. This CDR3 comprises 15 residues. V gave up 7 bases and J gave up 3 bases; unmatched junction bases: 8. Looked up from germline, CDR1 is SGHRS and CDR2 is YFSETQ. In DNA, the CDR3 is TGCGCCAGCGGGCGGGGACAGGGGACGACAGATACGCAGTATTTT. It is translated as CASGRGQGTTDTQYF.

This clonotype was seen only a few times. CDR3 residues: CASSLAGGPYGDTQYF. CDR3 nucleotide sequence: TGTGCCAGCAGCTTAGCGGGGGGGCCCTATGGAGATACGCAGTATTTT. This rearrangement joins TRBV7-2 to TRBJ2-3; D is perhaps TRBD2 (7 bases). The germline V and J ends were trimmed by 0 bases and 5 bases, with 15 bases remaining between them. The CDR3 runs 16 residues. Germline V CDR1 and CDR2: SGHTA, FQGNSA.

The chain links TRBV14 to TRBJ2-5; D not resolved. Trimming pared 0 bases from V and 5 bases from J, leaving 10 bases between. The CDR3 is made up of 14 amino acids. Germline V lookup: CDR1 SGHDN, CDR2 FVKESK. DNA of the CDR3: TGTGCCAGCAGCCAAGATGCCTGGAGCGAGACCCAGTACTTC. It codes for CASSQDAWSETQYF.

The chain joins TRBV7-2 to TRBJ2-2; no clear D. Germline assignment: CDR1 SGHTA and CDR2 FQGNSA. The V gene lost 3 bases and the J gene lost 6 bases, with 8 bases spanning the gap. This CDR3 region has 13 residues. CDR3 in amino acids: CASSFNGAGELFF. In nucleotides, the CDR3 is TGTGCCAGCAGCTTTAATGGGGCCGGGGAGCTGTTTTTT. Filled out from reference TRBV7-2 and TRBJ2-2, the complete variable domain reads GAGVSQSPSNKVTEKGKDVELRCDPISGHTALYWYRQSLGQGLEFLIYFQGNSAPDKSGLPSDRFSAERTGGSVSTLTIQRTQQEDSAVYLCASSFNGAGELFFGEGSRLTVL.

This clonotype turned up a few times. The chain is built from TRBV6-5 and TRBJ2-7; the match to TRBD1 covers 9 bases. Germline lookup yields CDR1 MNHEY and CDR2 SVGAGI. The CDR3 is 14 amino acids. V lost 2 bases, J lost 4 bases, and 3 bases stayed unmatched. The CDR3 region has the DNA TGTGCCAGCAGTTACACCGGGACAGGGTACGAGCAGTACTTC. Protein product: CASSYTGTGYEQYF.

This clonotype turned up a few times. This sequence joins TRBV3-1 and TRBJ1-2; TRBD1 might be the D (5 bases). The V end lost 1 base, the J end lost 1 base, and 10 bases lay between the germline ends. Germline V gene sequence: CDR1 LGHDT, CDR2 YNNKEL (reference sequence). The CDR3 has 15 amino acids. The DNA for the CDR3 is TGTGCCAGCAGCCAAGCTGGGACCCATAACTATGGCTACACCTTC. Translation gives CASSQAGTHNYGYTF.

There are a few counts of this clonotype. This sequence joins TRBV12-3 or TRBV12-4 and TRBJ1-1, with D possibly TRBD1 on 5 matching bases. The CDR3 length is 14 residues. V lost 2 bases and J lost 1, with 8 bases in between. CDR3 sequence (DNA): TGTGCCAGCAGTTTAAGCCAGGGGAACACTGAAGCTTTCTTT. Its translation: CASSLSQGNTEAFF.

This chain joins TRBV19 and TRBJ2-7; D gene unclear. Germline V gene lookup returns CDR1 LNHDA and CDR2 SQIVND (reference sequence). V lost 5 bases and J lost 2, with 10 bases in between. This CDR3 is 13 amino acids long. The CDR3 protein is CASSPQTAYEQYF. CDR3 nucleotide sequence: TGTGCCAGTAGTCCCCAAACAGCCTACGAGCAGTACTTC.

The J gene is TRBJ2-7, the V gene TRBV15; a weak D match, TRBD2 (5 bases). Germline-derived CDR1 and CDR2 are LNHNV and YYDKDF (reference sequence). CDR3 size: 13 residues. V was trimmed by 3 bases and J by 3 bases, leaving 9 bases between them. The CDR3 nucleotides read TGTGCCACCAGCAGGGACTGGGACTACGAGCAGTACTTC. Translation gives CATSRDWDYEQYF.

This clonotype was recorded a few times. The chain employs TRBV5-6 and TRBJ2-1, with D perhaps given as TRBD1 or TRBD2 (5 bases each). V dropped 1 base and J dropped 3 bases, with 14 bases sitting between them. The CDR3 has 16 amino acids. Germline-derived CDR1 and CDR2 are SGHDT and YYEEEE. CDR3 DNA sequence: TGTGCCAGCAGCTTGTACGGGGCCGCTTACTACAATGAGCAGTTCTTC. It encodes CASSLYGAAYYNEQFF.

In this sample, this clonotype turned up a few times. The chain recombines TRBV7-2 with TRBJ2-2; 8 nucleotides line up with TRBD2. The CDR3 runs to 14 residues. The V and J ends lost 5 bases and 4 bases, in that order; junction bases with no gene match: 3. CDR1 is SGHTA and CDR2 is FQGNSA in the germline V gene. CDR3 in amino acids: CASSPSGSTGELFF. As DNA, the CDR3 is TGTGCCAGCAGCCCCAGCGGGAGCACCGGGGAGCTGTTTTTT.

This clonotype was detected only a few times. The chain links TRBV12-3 or TRBV12-4 to TRBJ1-5; no definite D call. The CDR3 is 15 residues long. The germline V and J ends were trimmed by 5 bases and 0 bases, with 11 bases remaining between them. The CDR3 DNA reads as TGTGCCAGCAGTCACACGCTAACTAGCAATCAGCCCCAGCATTTT. Protein: CASSHTLTSNQPQHF.

This clonotype turned up a few times. The rearrangement uses TRBV6-5 and TRBJ2-7; 7 bases map to TRBD1. V dropped 5 bases and J dropped 3; count of bases not matched to a gene: 4. CDR1 MNHEY and CDR2 SVGAGI come from the germline V gene. The CDR3 has 13 residues. This CDR3 is CASSRGQNYEQYF. As DNA, the CDR3 is TGTGCCAGCAGTCGGGGACAGAACTACGAGCAGTACTTC.

This clonotype was observed at least ten times. The V and J genes are TRBV6-1 and TRBJ2-1, with D maybe TRBD1 (5 bases). Per germline, CDR1 MNHNS and CDR2 SASEGT. CDR3 size: 13 residues. The V and J ends lost 7 bases and 5 bases respectively, with 12 bases between them. CDR3 loop: CASTKGPDNEQFF. CDR3 bases: TGTGCCAGCACTAAGGGGCCGGACAATGAGCAGTTCTTC.

This clonotype was seen a few times. The chain links TRBV5-1 to TRBJ1-1, with TRBD1 identical over 8 bases. The length of the CDR3 is 14 residues. The V segment lost 4 bases and the J segment 4 bases; nucleotides outside the gene matches: 6. Germline V gene sequence: CDR1 SGHRS, CDR2 YFSETQ. CDR3 sequence reads: CASSAGGAGTEAFF. The CDR3 bases are TGCGCCAGCAGCGCAGGGGGCGCGGGCACTGAAGCTTTCTTT.